The clone carrying this T cell receptor beta chain has at least ten counts. Its specificity is not known. This sample is part of a study of neurological immune-mediated disorders. Regarding the study as a whole: Multiple sclerosis, the disease with the least TCR clonal expansion, fell below healthy controls, whereas HTLV-1-associated myelopathy showed the most. Private repertoires in all groups were suggested by the absence of shared CDR3 amino acid sequences among expanded clones across subjects.

5'RACE employing 10-nucleotide random UMIs yielded the cDNA. TCRdb re-derived calls from the 5' RACE reads in MiXCR, one entry per CDR3 protein. The table lists fewer than 40,000 distinct CDR3 sequences, about 13% of them singletons, with about 2.5% in the top ten. Time point specified: longitudinal time-point 2. 2 million unsorted PBMCs were stored in RNAlater at -80 °C before RNA extraction. This CDR3 is built from 14 residues. Germline V lookup: CDR1 MNHNS, CDR2 SASEGT. Trimming took off 2 bases at V and 2 bases at J, with 10 bases between the two ends. J is TRBJ2-7 and V is TRBV6-1; D is unresolved. The source is a woman aged 40-49 years in good health. The sequencing input was PBMCs. The CDR3 DNA follows: TGTGCCAGCAGTGAATATGGGCCACCCTACGAGCAGTACTTC. Translating gives CASSEYGPPYEQYF.